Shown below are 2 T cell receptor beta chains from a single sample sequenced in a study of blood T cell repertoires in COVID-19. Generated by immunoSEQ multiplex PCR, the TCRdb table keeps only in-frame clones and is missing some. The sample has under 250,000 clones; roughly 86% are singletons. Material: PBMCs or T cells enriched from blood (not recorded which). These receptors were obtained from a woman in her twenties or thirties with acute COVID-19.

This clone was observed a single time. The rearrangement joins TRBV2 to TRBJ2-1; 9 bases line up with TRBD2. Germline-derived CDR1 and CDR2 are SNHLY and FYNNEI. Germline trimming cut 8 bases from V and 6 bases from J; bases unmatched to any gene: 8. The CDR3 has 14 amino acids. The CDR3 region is CASYAGGLGNEQFF. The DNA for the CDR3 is TGTGCCAGCTATGCGGGGGGGCTTGGCAATGAGCAGTTCTTC.

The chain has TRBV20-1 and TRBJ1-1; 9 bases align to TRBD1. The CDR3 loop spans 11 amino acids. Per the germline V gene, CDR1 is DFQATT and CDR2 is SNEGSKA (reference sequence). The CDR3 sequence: CSPWGQGEAFF. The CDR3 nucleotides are TGCAGCCCGTGGGGACAGGGAGAAGCTTTCTTT.